The present TCR beta chain was sequenced within a study of tumor and adjacent non-tumor tissue in lung cancer. V shed 5 bases, J shed 5 bases, and the junction held 11 bases outside the gene matches. The CDR3 is made up of 15 amino acids. The germline gives CDR1 SGHTA, CDR2 FQGTGA. Three rounds of nested PCR, following a modified ARM-PCR protocol, produced the TCRbeta library. TCRdb passed the multiplex PCR reads through MiXCR, listing each CDR3 protein once. The sample holds 98,000 or so distinct CDR3 sequences, 75% to 85% seen once. No cell sorting was done before RNA was extracted from the tissue. Distant lung tissue was collected more than 3 cm away from the tumor edge. This clonotype was counted at least ten times.

The clonotype originates from a man aged 60 to 69 with small cell lung cancer. The sample was distant non-tumor lung tissue. The chain links TRBV7-3 to TRBJ2-5, with 7 bases aligning to TRBD1. The CDR3 loop reads CASSLLRGRDETQYF. The CDR3 DNA sequence: TGTGCCAGCAGCCTCCTGAGGGGGCGCGACGAGACCCAGTACTTC.